This T cell receptor beta chain comes out of a study of T cell changes during pregnancy in multiple sclerosis. Using immunoSEQ multiplex PCR, the repertoire was profiled, and TCRdb retains in-frame clones only, with some absent. The top ten hold around 0.89% of the sample, which has about 68,000 clones, about 90% seen once. The CDR3 sequence is 14 residues long. The germline gives CDR1 SGHTA, CDR2 FQGTGA. J gave up 5 bases and V 5 bases, and 5 bases lay outside the gene matches. The chain recombines TRBV7-3 with TRBJ2-2; TRBD1 agrees at 7 bases. The specimen was peripheral blood, collected in the second trimester of pregnancy. This TCR was sampled from a female donor with multiple sclerosis, enrolled in a pregnancy study. The CDR3, as DNA: TGTGCCAGCAGCCATACGACAGGGACCGGGGAGCTGTTTTTT. Protein product: CASSHTTGTGELFF.